This T cell receptor beta chain was recorded in a study of blood T cell repertoires in COVID-19. Turning to the study itself: COVID-19 samples collected from the United States, Italy and Spain covered acute and convalescent phases. PBMCs, B-cell-depleted T cells, or T cells were the source of the cDNA or gDNA that made up the material.

As handled by the study authors: By means of reference gene primer amplification, nucleated cell counts were estimated. TCRdb's table, derived via immunoSEQ multiplex PCR, lists solely in-frame clones and lacks some. D and trimming come from the DNA, and the V and J calls and clone size come from that table. The repertoire has about 160,000 clones, more than 60% of them found once; the top ten carry around 2.7%. The sequencing input was peripheral blood. The sequence derives from a man aged 65 to 79 with acute or convalescent COVID-19.

DNA for the CDR3: TGTGCCACCAGTGATTTTTTTGGAGGGGATACGCAGTATTTT. As protein: CATSDFFGGDTQYF. J is TRBJ2-3 and V is TRBV24-1; D perhaps matches TRBD2 (6 bases). Germline V lookup: CDR1 KGHDR, CDR2 SFDVKD. Trimming took off 1 base at V and 6 bases at J, with 10 bases between the two ends. The CDR3 covers 14 residues.